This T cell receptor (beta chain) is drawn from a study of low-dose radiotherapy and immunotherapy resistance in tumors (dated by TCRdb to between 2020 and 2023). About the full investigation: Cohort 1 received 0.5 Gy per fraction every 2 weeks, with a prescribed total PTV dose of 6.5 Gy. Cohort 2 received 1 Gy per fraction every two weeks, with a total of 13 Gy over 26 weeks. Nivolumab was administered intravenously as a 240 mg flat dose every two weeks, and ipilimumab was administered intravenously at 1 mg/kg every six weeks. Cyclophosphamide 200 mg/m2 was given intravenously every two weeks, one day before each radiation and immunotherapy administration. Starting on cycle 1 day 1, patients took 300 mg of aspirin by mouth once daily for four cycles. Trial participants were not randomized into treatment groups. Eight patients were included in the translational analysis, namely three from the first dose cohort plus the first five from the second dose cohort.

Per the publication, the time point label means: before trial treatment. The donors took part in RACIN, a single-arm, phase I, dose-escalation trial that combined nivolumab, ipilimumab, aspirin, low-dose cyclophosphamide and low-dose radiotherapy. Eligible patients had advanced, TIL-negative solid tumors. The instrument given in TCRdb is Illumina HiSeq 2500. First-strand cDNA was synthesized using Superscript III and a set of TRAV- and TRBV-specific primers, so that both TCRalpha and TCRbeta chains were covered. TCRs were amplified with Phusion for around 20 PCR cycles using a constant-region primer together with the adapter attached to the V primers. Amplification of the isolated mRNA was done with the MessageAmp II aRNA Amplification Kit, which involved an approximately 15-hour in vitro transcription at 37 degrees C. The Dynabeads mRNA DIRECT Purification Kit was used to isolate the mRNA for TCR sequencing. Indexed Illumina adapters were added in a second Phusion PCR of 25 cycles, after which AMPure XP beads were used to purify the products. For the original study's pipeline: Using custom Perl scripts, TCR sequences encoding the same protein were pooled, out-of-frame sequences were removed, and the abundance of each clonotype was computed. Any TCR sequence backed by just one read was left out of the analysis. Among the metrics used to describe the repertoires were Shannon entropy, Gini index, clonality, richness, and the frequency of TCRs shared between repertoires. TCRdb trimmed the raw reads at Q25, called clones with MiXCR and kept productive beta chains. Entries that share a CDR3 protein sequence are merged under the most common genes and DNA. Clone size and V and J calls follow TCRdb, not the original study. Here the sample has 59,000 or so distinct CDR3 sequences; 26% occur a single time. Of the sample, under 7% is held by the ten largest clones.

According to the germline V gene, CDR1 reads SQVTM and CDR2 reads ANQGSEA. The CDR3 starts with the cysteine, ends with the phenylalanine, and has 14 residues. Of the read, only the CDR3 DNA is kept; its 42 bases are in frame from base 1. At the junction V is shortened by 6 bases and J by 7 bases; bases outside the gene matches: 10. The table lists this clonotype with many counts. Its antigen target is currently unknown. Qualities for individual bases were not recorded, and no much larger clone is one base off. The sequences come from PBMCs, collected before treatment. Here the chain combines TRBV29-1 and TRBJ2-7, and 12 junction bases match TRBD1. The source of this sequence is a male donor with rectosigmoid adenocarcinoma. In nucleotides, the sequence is TGCAGCGTGGTTCGCCGGGACAGGGGGCGGGAGCAGTACTTC. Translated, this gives CSVVRRDRGREQYF.